This TCR beta chain originates from a study of T-cell reconstitution after alpha-beta-depleted transplantation in children. Regarding the study as a whole: After transplant, at about two months, alpha-beta T cells were reportedly derived from several hundred expanded graft clones.

The V end lost 0 bases, the J end lost 7 bases, and 11 bases lay between the germline ends. The CDR3 runs 14 residues. CDR1 and CDR2 from the germline V gene are LNHNV and YYDKDF (reference sequence). In regard to this clonotype: What it binds is unknown.

Unique molecular identifiers were incorporated during preparation of the TCRbeta library. MiXCR, run by TCRdb on the PCR reads, gives a single entry per CDR3 protein. The table shows around 500,000 distinct CDR3 sequences, with 23% occurring only once. Sequenced material: PBMCs, mostly from graft donor cells, taken 360 days after TCRalphabeta/CD19-depleted stem cell transplant. The genes are TRBV15 and TRBJ2-3; possibly TRBD2 for D (6 bases). This TCR came from a boy under two years old who had a stem cell transplant for acute myeloid leukemia, so the T cells may come from the graft donor. The CDR3 bases are TGTGCCACCAGCAGAGATCGCGGGGACTATACGCAGTATTTT. This sequence encodes CATSRDRGDYTQYF. The full variable domain, in which reference TRBV15 and TRBJ2-3 provide the parts outside the CDR3, is DAMVIQNPRYQVTQFGKPVTLSCSQTLNHNVMYWYQQKSSQAPKLLFHYYDKDFNNEADTPDNFQSRRPNTSFCFLDIRSPGLGDTAMYLCATSRDRGDYTQYFGPGTRLTVL.